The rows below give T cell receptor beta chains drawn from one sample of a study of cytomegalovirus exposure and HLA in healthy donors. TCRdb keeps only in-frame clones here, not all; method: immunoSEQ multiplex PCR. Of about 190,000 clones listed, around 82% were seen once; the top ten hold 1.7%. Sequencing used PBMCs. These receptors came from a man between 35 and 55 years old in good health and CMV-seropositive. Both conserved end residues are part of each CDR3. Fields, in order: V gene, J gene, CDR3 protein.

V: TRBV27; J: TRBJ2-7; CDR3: CASSRGTGRYEQYF
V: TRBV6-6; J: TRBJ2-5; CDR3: CASSYSPGGTQTQYF
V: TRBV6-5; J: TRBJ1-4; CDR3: CASSYSNGFGEKLFF
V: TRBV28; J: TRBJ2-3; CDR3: CANRKRSTDTQYF
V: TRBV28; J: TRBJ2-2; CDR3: CASSVSQAGGSGELFF
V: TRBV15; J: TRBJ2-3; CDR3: CATSRDPGLGTDTQYF
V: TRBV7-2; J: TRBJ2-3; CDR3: CASSLRVIAGVTDTQYF
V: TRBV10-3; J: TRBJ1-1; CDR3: CAISESRVLNTEAFF
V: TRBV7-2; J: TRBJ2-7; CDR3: CASSGPGQFYEQYF
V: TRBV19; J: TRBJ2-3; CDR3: CASSIGLRQTSTDTQYF
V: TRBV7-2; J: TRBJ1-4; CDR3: CASSLTGDPEKLFF
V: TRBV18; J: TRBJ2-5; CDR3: CASSPLNQETQYF
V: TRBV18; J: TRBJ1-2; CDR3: CASSDLDRVGYGYTF
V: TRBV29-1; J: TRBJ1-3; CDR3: CSVDGTGVGNTIYF
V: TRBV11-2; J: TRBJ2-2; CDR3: CASSLDWYSEEGSTGELFF
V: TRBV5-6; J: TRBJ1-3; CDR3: CASSLGGQGSGNTIYF